The 10 T cell receptor beta chains presented below share a single source sample, sequenced in a study of T cell repertoires in cytomegalovirus infection. Via MiXCR, TCRdb re-called the reads, giving one row per CDR3 protein. This sample has 250,000 to 300,000 distinct CDR3 sequences, with roughly 15% found just once. The sample comprised PBMCs. The source of these receptors is a human donor in good health (CMV status not recorded). Some clones in this sample may be carry-over from other donors' samples.

Ten or more counts support this clonotype. V and J are TRBV12-3 or TRBV12-4 and TRBJ2-3; D is ambiguous. Trimming took 3 bases from V and 5 from J, leaving 3 bases between them. CDR3 size: 11 residues. The CDR3 loop is CASSFLDTQYF. In DNA, the CDR3 is TGTGCCAGCAGTTTCTTAGATACGCAGTATTTT.

The chain links TRBV28 to TRBJ1-5; D not certain. Between the trimmed V and J ends, which lost 3 bases and 3 bases, there was a span of 6 bases. CDR1 MDHEN and CDR2 SYDVKM come from the germline V gene. CDR3 size: 13 residues. CDR3 amino acids: CASSLPNNQPQHF. The CDR3 nucleotides read TGTGCCAGCAGTTTGCCGAACAATCAGCCCCAGCATTTT.

This clonotype was recorded at least ten times. J is TRBJ2-7 and V is TRBV20-1; D is tentatively TRBD1 or TRBD2 (6 bases each). This CDR3 spans 12 amino acids. Germline CDR1 is DFQATT and CDR2 is SNEGSKA (reference sequence). Trimming removed 0 bases from V and 9 bases from J, with 12 bases in between. The CDR3 DNA reads as TGCAGTGCTAGAGATTACGGGGGCGGGCAGTACTTC. It is translated as CSARDYGGGQYF.

This clonotype has a count of ten or more. V usage is TRBV6-5 and J usage is TRBJ2-7; 12 positions agree with TRBD2. Germline values: CDR1 MNHEY, CDR2 SVGAGI. V was pared by 0 bases and J by 3 bases, with 3 bases of the junction left unmatched. This CDR3 is built from 16 residues. CDR3 DNA: TGTGCCAGCAGTTACTCCGGACTAGCGGGAAGCTACGAGCAGTACTTC. This encodes CASSYSGLAGSYEQYF.

The V and J genes are TRBV19 and TRBJ1-5; D gene uncertain. Between the trimmed V and J ends, which lost 3 bases and 6 bases, there was a span of 9 bases. The germline CDR1 and CDR2 sequences are LNHDA and SQIVND (reference sequence). The CDR3 is 13 amino acids. Written as DNA, the CDR3 is TGTGCCAGTAGTATCCGGGTGGGTCAGCCCCAGCATTTT. Amino acid sequence: CASSIRVGQPQHF.

This clonotype was seen many times. The gene calls are TRBV6-1 and TRBJ1-1; 7 bases match TRBD1. CDR1 is MNHNS, CDR2 SASEGT, per germline. Losses at the gene ends were 11 bases for V and 3 bases for J; bases not matched to a gene: 9. This CDR3 spans 13 amino acids. The CDR3 loop reads CAGREGAYTEAFF. The CDR3, as DNA: TGTGCCGGGAGGGAGGGGGCTTACACTGAAGCTTTCTTT.

The chain uses TRBV20-1 and TRBJ2-5; 12 bases align to TRBD2. The J segment lost 6 bases and the V segment lost 6 bases, leaving 23 bases of the junction unmatched. Germline values: CDR1 DFQATT, CDR2 SNEGSKA (reference sequence). This CDR3 spans 19 amino acids. CDR3 amino acids: CSANGPLASGRVLDQTQYF. The CDR3 DNA reads as TGCAGTGCCAATGGTCCGTTGGCTAGCGGGAGGGTATTGGATCAGACCCAGTACTTC.

This chain connects TRBV7-9 to TRBJ1-6, with no clear D. CDR1 is SEHNR, CDR2 FQNEAQ, per germline (reference sequence). The length of the CDR3 is 14 residues. V was cut by 6 bases and J by 10 bases, with 16 bases left in between. The CDR3 here is CASSTEAGGSPLHF. The DNA for the CDR3 is TGTGCCAGCAGTACCGAGGCAGGCGGATCACCCCTCCACTTT.

This clonotype was observed a few times. This chain's CDR3 is CASSVDRGPYEQYF. CDR3 bases: TGTGCCAGCAGCGTGGACAGGGGCCCATACGAGCAGTACTTC. The chain links TRBV2 to TRBJ2-7, with 9 bases matching TRBD1. This CDR3 is built from 14 residues. Trimming removed 6 bases from V and 4 bases from J; junction bases left unmatched: 7. The germline V gene encodes CDR1 SNHLY and CDR2 FYNNEI.

This chain connects TRBV25-1 to TRBJ1-5; TRBD1 is a possible D gene (6 bases). Looked up from germline, CDR1 is MGHDK and CDR2 is SYGVNS. The germline V and J ends were trimmed by 3 bases and 0 bases, with 9 bases remaining between them. This CDR3 is 15 amino acids long. The CDR3 here is CASSDDRYSNQPQHF. The DNA of the CDR3 is TGTGCCAGCAGTGACGACAGGTATAGCAATCAGCCCCAGCATTTT.